Listed below are T cell receptor beta chains from one sample, sequenced in a study of T cell responses to AZD1222 COVID-19 vaccine. Measured with immunoSEQ multiplex PCR; TCRdb has only the in-frame clones, and not every one. The sample lists some 100,000 clones, just under 90% occurring once. The specimen comprised peripheral blood, sampled on day 0 of AZD1222 vaccination. These receptors came from an adult in good health. The CDR3 runs from the conserved cysteine through the conserved F or W. The D gene is left open where the match is weak. Clone size is not always given. Where it is, it says once, few, many or a class for expanded clones.

TRBV3-1/TRBV3-2,TRBJ1-2,NA,NA,TGTGCCAGCAGCCAACAGGCCAACTATGGCTACACCTTC,CASSQQANYGYTF
TRBV28,TRBJ2-3,NA,NA,TGTGCCAGCAGGAGAGGTGTAGATACGCAGTATTTT,CASRRGVDTQYF
TRBV5-1,TRBJ2-1,TRBD1,few,TGCGCCAGCAGCCCATCCGGGACAGGGCTATACAATGAGCAGTTCTTC,CASSPSGTGLYNEQFF
TRBV16,TRBJ1-5,NA,NA,TGTGCCAGCAGCCAATTCCTCAATCAGCCCCAGCATTTT,CASSQFLNQPQHF
TRBV3-1/TRBV3-2,TRBJ2-1,NA,NA,TGTGCCAGCAGCCAAGAAAATCGGCAGGCCCAAAAGCAGTTCTTC,CASSQENRQAQKQFF
TRBV7-2,TRBJ2-3,NA,NA,TGTGCCAGCAGCCTCGTGACCCGGTCAGATACGCAGTATTTT,CASSLVTRSDTQYF
TRBV7-9,TRBJ1-1,TRBD1,NA,TGTGCCAGCAGCGACCAAGGACAGGTGAACACTGAAGCTTTCTTT,CASSDQGQVNTEAFF
TRBV5-4,TRBJ2-2,TRBD2,NA,TGTGCCAGCAGCTACCCACCCCGGGGGGACACCGGGGAGCTGTTTTTT,CASSYPPRGDTGELFF
TRBV7-2,TRBJ1-1,TRBD1,NA,TGTGCCAGCAGCTTTTCACAGGGGGCCGCTGAAGCTTTCTTT,CASSFSQGAAEAFF
TRBV19,TRBJ1-1,NA,NA,TGTGCCAGCCCGACAGCGTCGGGCACTGAAGCTTTCTTT,CASPTASGTEAFF
TRBV7-9,TRBJ1-4,TRBD1,NA,TGTGCCAGCAGCTTATATCGTAGGACAGGCCTAGCAACTAATGAAAAACTGTTTTTT,CASSLYRRTGLATNEKLFF
TRBV19,TRBJ1-5,NA,NA,TGTGCCAGTAGTATAGATAAGAACAGGTTGGGCAATCAGCCCCAGCATTTT,CASSIDKNRLGNQPQHF
TRBV18,TRBJ1-4,NA,NA,TGTGCCAGCTCACCACCTGTTGTCAGGGAGGATGAAAAACTGTTTTTT,CASSPPVVREDEKLFF
TRBV11-2,TRBJ1-1,NA,NA,TGTGCCAGCAGCATGACAGGTAACACTGAAGCTTTCTTT,CASSMTGNTEAFF
TRBV5-5,TRBJ2-7,NA,NA,TGTGCCAGCAGCTTGGGTGCCGACAGTACCTACGAGCAGTACTTC,CASSLGADSTYEQYF
TRBV3-1/TRBV3-2,TRBJ1-2,TRBD1,NA,TGTGCCAGCAGCCAAGGCTTGGGGGACAGAAATGGCTACACCTTC,CASSQGLGDRNGYTF
TRBV9,TRBJ1-1,TRBD1,NA,TGTGCCAGCAGCGAGTTATCCGGGACAGGGTGGGGTGGCACTGAAGCTTTCTTT,CASSELSGTGWGGTEAFF
TRBV28,TRBJ1-6,NA,NA,TGTGCCAGCAGTTGGACACGGATAACAGCACCCCTCCACTTT,CASSWTRITAPLHF
TRBV6-4,TRBJ2-3,NA,NA,TGTGCCAGCAGTGAGGGGATCGGGGATACGCAGTATTTT,CASSEGIGDTQYF
TRBV28,TRBJ1-5,NA,NA,TGTGCCAGCAGTTTATCCGCCGGACCCCGCAATCAGCCCCAGCATTTT,CASSLSAGPRNQPQHF
TRBV5-1,TRBJ2-1,TRBD2,NA,TGCGCCAGCAGTATGACTAGCGGGGGCCACAATGAGCAGTTCTTC,CASSMTSGGHNEQFF
TRBV7-9,TRBJ2-1,NA,NA,TGTGCCAGCAGCCCCGACGGGGAGGGGGTGGTGGACGAGCAGTTCTTC,CASSPDGEGVVDEQFF
TRBV6-2/TRBV6-3,TRBJ1-5,NA,NA,TGTGCCAGCAGTTACGGAGGCGGGAGTCAGCCCCAGCATTTT,CASSYGGGSQPQHF
TRBV28,TRBJ2-3,NA,NA,TGTGCCAGCAGTTTGAGCGGGACAGTCAGCACAGATACGCAGTATTTT,CASSLSGTVSTDTQYF
TRBV7-9,TRBJ1-2,NA,NA,TGTGCCAGCAGCAAACAGGGAAGGCTTGATGGCTACACCTTC,CASSKQGRLDGYTF
TRBV7-9,TRBJ1-3,TRBD1,NA,TGTGCCAGCAGCAGACCGGGACAGCTTACTTCTGGAAACACCATATATTTT,CASSRPGQLTSGNTIYF
TRBV9,TRBJ2-1,NA,NA,TGTGCCAGCAGCGTAGGCGGGACTGACTACAATGAGCAGTTCTTC,CASSVGGTDYNEQFF